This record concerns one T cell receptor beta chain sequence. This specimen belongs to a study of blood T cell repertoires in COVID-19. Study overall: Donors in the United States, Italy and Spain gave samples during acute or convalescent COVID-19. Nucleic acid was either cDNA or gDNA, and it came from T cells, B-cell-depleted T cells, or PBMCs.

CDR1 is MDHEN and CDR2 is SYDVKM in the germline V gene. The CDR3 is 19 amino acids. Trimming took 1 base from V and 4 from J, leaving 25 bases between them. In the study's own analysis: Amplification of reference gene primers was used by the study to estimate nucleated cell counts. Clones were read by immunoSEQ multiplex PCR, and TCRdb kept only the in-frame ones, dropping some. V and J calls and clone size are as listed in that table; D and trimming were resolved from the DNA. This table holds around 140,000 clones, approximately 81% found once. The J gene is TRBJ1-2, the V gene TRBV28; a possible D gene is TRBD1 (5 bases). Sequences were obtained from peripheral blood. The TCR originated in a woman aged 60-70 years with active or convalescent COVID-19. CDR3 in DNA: TGTGCCAGCAGTTTATTGGACACAATAACGGCCGGAAGGTCCTATGGCTACACCTTC. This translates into CASSLLDTITAGRSYGYTF.